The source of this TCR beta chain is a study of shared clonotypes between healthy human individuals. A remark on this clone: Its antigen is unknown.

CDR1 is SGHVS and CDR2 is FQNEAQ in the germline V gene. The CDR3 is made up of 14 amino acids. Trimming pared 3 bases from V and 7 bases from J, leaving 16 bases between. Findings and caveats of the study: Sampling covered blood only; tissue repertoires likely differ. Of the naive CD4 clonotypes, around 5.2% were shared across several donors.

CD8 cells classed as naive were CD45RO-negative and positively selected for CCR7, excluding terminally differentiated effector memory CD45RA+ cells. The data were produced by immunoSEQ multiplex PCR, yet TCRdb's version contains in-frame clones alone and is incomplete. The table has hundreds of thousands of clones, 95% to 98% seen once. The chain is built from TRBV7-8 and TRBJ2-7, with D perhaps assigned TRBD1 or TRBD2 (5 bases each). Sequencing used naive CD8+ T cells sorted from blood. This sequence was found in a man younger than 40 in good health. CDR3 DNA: TGTGCCAGCAGCTTCGAATCGGGGCTGGGGGAGCAGTACTTC. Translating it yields CASSFESGLGEQYF. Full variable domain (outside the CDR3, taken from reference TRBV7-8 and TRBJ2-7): GAGVSQSPRYKVAKRGQDVALRCDPISGHVSLFWYQQALGQGPEFLTYFQNEAQLDKSGLPSDRFFAERPEGSVSTLKIQRTQQEDSAVYLCASSFESGLGEQYFGPGTRLTVT.